This TCR beta chain appears in the sequencing data of a study of T cells in Graves' hyperthyroidism and ophthalmopathy. With respect to this clonotype: Its cognate antigen is unknown.

Findings and caveats of the study: Peripheral blood also featured most of the thyroid clonotypes expanded above 0.001.

Amplification of TCR beta CDR3 regions used RNA as the template. Carried out on the TCR CDR3, a first-round RT-PCR used the HTBI primer set. TCRdb reanalysed the multiplex PCR reads using MiXCR and keeps one entry per CDR3 protein. Of 600,000 to 800,000 distinct CDR3 sequences detected, around 40% appear once; the ten largest clones hold around a third. The CDR3 extends over 14 amino acids. Germline values: CDR1 SGHTA, CDR2 FQGNSA. V was pared by 2 bases and J by 9 bases, with 17 bases between. Patients showing uncontrolled infection, other autoimmune disease, pregnancy or lactation were ineligible. The authors took PBMCs from about 9.5 ml fresh peripheral blood.

The receptor's source is a woman aged 40 to 55 with Graves' hyperthyroidism. Sequences were obtained from blood. This chain joins TRBV7-2 and TRBJ2-7; possibly TRBD2 for D (6 bases). In nucleotides, the CDR3 is TGTGCCAGCAGCTTACAGGCGGGGAGAGATACGCAGTACTTC. It is translated as CASSLQAGRDTQYF. Full variable domain (rest looked up from reference TRBV7-2 and TRBJ2-7): GAGVSQSPSNKVTEKGKDVELRCDPISGHTALYWYRQSLGQGLEFLIYFQGNSAPDKSGLPSDRFSAERTGGSVSTLTIQRTQQEDSAVYLCASSLQAGRDTQYFGPGTRLTVT.